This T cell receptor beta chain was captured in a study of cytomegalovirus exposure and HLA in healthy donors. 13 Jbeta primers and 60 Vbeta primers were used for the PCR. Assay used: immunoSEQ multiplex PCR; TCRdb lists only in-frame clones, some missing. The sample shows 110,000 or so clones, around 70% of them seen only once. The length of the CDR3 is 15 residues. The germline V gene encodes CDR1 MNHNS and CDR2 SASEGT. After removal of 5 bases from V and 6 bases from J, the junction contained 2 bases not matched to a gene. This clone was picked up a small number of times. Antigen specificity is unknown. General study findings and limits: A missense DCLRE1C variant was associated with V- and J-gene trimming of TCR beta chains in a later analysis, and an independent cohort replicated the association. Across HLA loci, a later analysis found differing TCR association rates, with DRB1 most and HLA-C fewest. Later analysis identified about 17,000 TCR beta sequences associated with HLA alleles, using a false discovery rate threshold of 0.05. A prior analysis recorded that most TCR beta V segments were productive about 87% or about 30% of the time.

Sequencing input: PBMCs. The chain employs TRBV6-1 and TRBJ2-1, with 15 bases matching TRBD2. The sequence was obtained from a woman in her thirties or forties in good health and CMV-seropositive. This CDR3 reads CASSRTSGRANEQFF. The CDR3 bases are TGTGCCAGCAGTCGGACTAGCGGGAGGGCCAATGAGCAGTTCTTC.